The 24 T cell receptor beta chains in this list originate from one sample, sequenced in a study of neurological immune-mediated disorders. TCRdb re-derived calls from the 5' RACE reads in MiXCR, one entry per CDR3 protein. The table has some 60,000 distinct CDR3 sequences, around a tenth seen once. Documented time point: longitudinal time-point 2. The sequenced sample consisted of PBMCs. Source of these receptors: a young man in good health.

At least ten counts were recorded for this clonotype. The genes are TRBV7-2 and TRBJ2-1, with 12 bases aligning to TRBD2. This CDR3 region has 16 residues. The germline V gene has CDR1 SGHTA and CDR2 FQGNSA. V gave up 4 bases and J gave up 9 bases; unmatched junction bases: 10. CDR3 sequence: CASSSDRLAGASEQFF. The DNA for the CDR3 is TGTGCCAGCAGCTCAGACAGACTAGCGGGAGCCAGTGAGCAGTTCTTC. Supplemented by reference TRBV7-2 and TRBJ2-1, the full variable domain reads GAGVSQSPSNKVTEKGKDVELRCDPISGHTALYWYRQSLGQGLEFLIYFQGNSAPDKSGLPSDRFSAERTGGSVSTLTIQRTQQEDSAVYLCASSSDRLAGASEQFFGPGTRLTVL.

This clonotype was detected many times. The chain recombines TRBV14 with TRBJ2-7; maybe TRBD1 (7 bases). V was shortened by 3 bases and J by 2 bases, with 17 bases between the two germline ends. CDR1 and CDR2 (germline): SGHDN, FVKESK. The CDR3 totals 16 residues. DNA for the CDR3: TGTGCCAGCAGCCAGACAGGCGGGACAGCAACCTACGAGCAGTACTTC. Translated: CASSQTGGTATYEQYF.

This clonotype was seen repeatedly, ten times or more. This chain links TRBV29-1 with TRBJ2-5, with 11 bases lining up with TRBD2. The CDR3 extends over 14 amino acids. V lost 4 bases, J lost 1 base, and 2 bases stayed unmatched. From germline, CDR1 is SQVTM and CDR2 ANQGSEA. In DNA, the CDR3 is TGCAGCGTTGCCGGGACTAGCGGCCAAGAGACCCAGTACTTC. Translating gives CSVAGTSGQETQYF.

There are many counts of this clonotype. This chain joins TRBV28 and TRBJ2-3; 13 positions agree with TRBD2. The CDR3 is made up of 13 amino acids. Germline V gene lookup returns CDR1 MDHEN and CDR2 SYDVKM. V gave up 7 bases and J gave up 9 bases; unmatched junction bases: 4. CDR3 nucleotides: TGTGCCAGCACCGGACTAGCGGGAGTCACGCAGTATTTT. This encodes CASTGLAGVTQYF.

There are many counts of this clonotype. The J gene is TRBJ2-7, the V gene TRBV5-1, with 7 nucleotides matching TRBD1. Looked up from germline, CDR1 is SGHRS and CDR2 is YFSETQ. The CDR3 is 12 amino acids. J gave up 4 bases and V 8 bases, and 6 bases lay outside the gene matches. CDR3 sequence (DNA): TGCGCCAGTAAAGAGGGGGCGTACGAGCAGTACTTC. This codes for CASKEGAYEQYF.

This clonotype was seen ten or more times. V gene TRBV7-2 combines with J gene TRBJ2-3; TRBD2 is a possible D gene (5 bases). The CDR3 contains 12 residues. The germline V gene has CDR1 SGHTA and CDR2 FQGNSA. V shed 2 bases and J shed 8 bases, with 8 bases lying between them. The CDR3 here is CASSLSAGTQYF. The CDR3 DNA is TGTGCCAGCAGCTTATCGGCGGGTACGCAGTATTTT.

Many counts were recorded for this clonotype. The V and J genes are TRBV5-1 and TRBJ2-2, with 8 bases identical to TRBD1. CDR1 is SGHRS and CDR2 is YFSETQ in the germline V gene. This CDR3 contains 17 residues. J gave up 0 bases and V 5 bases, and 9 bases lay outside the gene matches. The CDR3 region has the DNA TGCGCCAGCAGACCTACCCGGACAGGGCCGAACACCGGGGAGCTGTTTTTT. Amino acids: CASRPTRTGPNTGELFF.

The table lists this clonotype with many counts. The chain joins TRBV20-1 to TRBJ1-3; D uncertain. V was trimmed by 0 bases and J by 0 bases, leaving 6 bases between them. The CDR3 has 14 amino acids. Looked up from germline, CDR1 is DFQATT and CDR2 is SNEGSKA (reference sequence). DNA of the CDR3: TGCAGTGCTAGAGATATGAACTCTGGAAACACCATATATTTT. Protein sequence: CSARDMNSGNTIYF.

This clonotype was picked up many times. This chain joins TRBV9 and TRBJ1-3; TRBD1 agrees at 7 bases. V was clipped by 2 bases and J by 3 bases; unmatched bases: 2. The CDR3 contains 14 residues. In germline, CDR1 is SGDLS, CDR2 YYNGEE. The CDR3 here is CASSVRDSGNTIYF. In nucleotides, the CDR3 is TGTGCCAGCAGCGTCCGGGACAGTGGAAACACCATATATTTT.

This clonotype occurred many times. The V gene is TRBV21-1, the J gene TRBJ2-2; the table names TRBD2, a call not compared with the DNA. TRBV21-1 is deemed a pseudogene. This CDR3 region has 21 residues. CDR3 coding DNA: TGTGCCAGCAGCAAGCTCGTACTAGCGGGAGGATCGATTAGAGCCACCGGGGAGCTGTTTTTT. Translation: CASSKLVLAGGSIRATGELFF.

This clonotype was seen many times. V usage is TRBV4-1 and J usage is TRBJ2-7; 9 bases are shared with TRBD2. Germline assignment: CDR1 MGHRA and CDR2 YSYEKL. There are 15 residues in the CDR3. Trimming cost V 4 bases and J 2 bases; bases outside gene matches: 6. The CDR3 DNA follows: TGCGCCAGCAGCCGAACGACTAGCGGAGCCTACGAGCAGTACTTC. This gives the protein CASSRTTSGAYEQYF.

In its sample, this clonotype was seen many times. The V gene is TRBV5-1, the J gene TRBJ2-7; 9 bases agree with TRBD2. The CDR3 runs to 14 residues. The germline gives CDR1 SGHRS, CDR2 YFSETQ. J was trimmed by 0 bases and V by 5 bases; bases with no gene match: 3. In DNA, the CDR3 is TGCGCCAGCAGGCCGACTAGCGGCTCCTACGAGCAGTACTTC. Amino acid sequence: CASRPTSGSYEQYF.

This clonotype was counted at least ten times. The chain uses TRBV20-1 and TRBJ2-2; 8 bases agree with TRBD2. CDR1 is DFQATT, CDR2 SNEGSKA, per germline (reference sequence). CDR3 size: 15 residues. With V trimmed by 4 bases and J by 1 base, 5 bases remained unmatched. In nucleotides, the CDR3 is TGCAGTGCTACACTAGCGGAGCTGAACACCGGGGAGCTGTTTTTT. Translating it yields CSATLAELNTGELFF.

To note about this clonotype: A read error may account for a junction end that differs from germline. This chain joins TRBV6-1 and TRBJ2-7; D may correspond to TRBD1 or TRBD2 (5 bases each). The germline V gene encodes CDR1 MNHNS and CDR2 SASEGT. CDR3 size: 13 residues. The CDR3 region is CASREGTSGGQYF. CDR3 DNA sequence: TGTGCCAGCAGAGAAGGGACGTCCGGCGGGCAGTACTTC.

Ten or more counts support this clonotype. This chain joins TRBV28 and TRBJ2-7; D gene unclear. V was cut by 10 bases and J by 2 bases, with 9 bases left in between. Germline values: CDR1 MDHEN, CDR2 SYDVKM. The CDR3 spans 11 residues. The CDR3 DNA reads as TGTGCCACCTACACTCCCTACGAGCAGTACTTC. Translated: CATYTPYEQYF.

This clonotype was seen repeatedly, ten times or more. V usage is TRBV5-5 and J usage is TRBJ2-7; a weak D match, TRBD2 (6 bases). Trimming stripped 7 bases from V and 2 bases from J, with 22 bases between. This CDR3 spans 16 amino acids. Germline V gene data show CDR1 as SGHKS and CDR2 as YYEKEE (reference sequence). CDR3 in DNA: TGTGCCAGCCTTGGGTCGGGAGCGATTCGGGCCTACGAGCAGTACTTC. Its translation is CASLGSGAIRAYEQYF.

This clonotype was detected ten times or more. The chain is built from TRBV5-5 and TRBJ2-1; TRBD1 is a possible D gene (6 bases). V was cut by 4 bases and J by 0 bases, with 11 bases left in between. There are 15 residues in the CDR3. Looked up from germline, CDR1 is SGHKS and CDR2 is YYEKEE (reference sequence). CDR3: CASSPGESSYNEQFF. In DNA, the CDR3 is TGTGCCAGCAGCCCAGGGGAAAGCTCCTACAATGAGCAGTTCTTC.

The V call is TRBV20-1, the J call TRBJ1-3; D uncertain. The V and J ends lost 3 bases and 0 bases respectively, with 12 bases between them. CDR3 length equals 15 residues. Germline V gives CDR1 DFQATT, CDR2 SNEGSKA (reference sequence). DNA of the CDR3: TGCAGTGCTAGTGCCAAGTCCTACTCTGGAAACACCATATATTTT. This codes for CSASAKSYSGNTIYF.

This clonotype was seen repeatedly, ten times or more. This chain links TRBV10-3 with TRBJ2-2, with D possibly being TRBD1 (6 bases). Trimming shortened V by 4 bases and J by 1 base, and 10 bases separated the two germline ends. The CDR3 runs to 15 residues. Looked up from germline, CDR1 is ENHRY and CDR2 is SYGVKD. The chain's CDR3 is CAISGGQGNTGELFF. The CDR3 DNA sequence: TGTGCCATCAGTGGGGGGCAGGGGAACACCGGGGAGCTGTTTTTT.

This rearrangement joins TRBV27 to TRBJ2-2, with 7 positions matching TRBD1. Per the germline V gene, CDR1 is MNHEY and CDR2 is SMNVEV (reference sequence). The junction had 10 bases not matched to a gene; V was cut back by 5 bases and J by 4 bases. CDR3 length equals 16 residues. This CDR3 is CASSLGQRFSTGELFF. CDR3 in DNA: TGTGCCAGCAGTCTGGGACAGCGTTTTAGCACCGGGGAGCTGTTTTTT.

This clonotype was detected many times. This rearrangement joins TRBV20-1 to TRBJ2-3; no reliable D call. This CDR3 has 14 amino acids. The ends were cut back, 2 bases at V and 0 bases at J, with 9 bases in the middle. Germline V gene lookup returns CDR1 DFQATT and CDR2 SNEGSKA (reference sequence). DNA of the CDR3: TGCAGTGCTAGACCGGTTCTTAGCACAGATACGCAGTATTTT. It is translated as CSARPVLSTDTQYF.

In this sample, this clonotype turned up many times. CDR3 nucleotides: TGTGCCAGCAGCCTCCTTACCCAGGGTGGGAGAAACGAGCAGTACTTC. Residues: CASSLLTQGGRNEQYF. The chain has TRBV7-9 and TRBJ2-7; tentatively, D is TRBD1 or TRBD2 (5 bases each). Germline CDR1 reads SEHNR; CDR2 reads FQNEAQ (reference sequence). V was pared by 5 bases and J by 5 bases, with 22 bases between. The CDR3 length is 16 residues.

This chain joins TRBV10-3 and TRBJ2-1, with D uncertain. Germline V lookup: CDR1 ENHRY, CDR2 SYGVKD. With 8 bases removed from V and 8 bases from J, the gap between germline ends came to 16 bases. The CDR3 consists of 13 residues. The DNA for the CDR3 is TGTGCCATCGGGGTGGGTGCTAACGATGAGCAGTTCTTC. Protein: CAIGVGANDEQFF.

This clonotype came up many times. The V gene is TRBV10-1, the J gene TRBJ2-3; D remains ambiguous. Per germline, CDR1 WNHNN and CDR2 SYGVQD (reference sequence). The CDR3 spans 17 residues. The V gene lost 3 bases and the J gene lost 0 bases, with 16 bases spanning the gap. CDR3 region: CASSDERAYTSTDTQYF. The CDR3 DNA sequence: TGCGCCAGCAGTGACGAACGGGCGTATACTAGCACAGATACGCAGTATTTT.